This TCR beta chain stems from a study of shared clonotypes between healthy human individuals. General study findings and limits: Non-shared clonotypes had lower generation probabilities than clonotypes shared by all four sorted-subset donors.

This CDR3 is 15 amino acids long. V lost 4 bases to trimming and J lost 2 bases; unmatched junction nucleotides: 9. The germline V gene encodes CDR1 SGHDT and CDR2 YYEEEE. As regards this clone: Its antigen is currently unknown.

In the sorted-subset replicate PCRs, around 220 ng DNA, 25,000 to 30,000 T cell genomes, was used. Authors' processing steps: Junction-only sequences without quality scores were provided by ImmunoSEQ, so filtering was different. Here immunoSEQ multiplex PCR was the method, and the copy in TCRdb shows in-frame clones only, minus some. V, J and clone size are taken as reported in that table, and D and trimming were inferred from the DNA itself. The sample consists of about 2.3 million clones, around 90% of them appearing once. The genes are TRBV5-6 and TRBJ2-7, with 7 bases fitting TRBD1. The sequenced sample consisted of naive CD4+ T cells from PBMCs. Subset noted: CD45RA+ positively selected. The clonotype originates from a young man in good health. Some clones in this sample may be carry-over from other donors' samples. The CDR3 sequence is CASSLVSGGPYEQYF. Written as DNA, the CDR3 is TGTGCCAGCAGCCTGGTATCAGGGGGACCCTACGAGCAGTACTTC.